One sample yielded the 20 T cell receptor beta chains listed below, sequenced in a study of neurological immune-mediated disorders. Stated time point: longitudinal time-point 1 (baseline). TCRdb independently ran MiXCR on the 5' RACE reads; one entry per CDR3 protein. The data show tens of thousands of distinct CDR3 sequences, with around 10% seen just once and 6.6% held by the top ten. The sequencing input was PBMCs. These TCRs come from a male donor with HTLV-1-associated myelopathy (HAM/TSP).

This clonotype was counted many times. This sequence joins TRBV19 and TRBJ1-4, with D hard to call. From germline, CDR1 is LNHDA and CDR2 SQIVND (reference sequence). The V end lost 3 bases, the J end lost 3 bases, and 11 bases lay between the germline ends. The CDR3 spans 15 residues. The CDR3, as DNA: TGTGCCAGTAGTATCCTGGAGGGAGCTAATGAAAAACTGTTTTTT. Translated: CASSILEGANEKLFF.

This clonotype has a count of ten or more. This chain uses TRBV29-1 with TRBJ2-5; no definite D call. The CDR3 has 12 residues. V was pared by 7 bases and J by 1 base, with 10 bases between. CDR1 and CDR2 from the germline V gene are SQVTM and ANQGSEA. CDR3 loop: CSAGRAQETQYF. The CDR3 DNA is TGCAGCGCCGGCCGTGCCCAAGAGACCCAGTACTTC. Supplemented by reference TRBV29-1 and TRBJ2-5, the full variable domain reads SAVISQKPSRDICQRGTSLTIQCQVDSQVTMMFWYRQQPGQSLTLIATANQGSEATYESGFVIDKFPISRPNLTFSTLTVSNMSPEDSSIYLCSAGRAQETQYFGPGTRLLVL.

This clonotype was detected many times. This rearrangement joins TRBV18 to TRBJ2-7, with D possibly TRBD2 on 6 matching bases. Germline lookup yields CDR1 KGHSH and CDR2 LQKENI. V shed 5 bases and J shed 1 base, with 15 bases lying between them. There are 15 residues in the CDR3. Written as DNA, the CDR3 is TGTGCCAGCTCAGGGGACCCCGGGGGTTCCTACGAGCAGTACTTC. Amino acids: CASSGDPGGSYEQYF.

In this sample, this clonotype turned up many times. The chain joins TRBV20-1 to TRBJ2-1, with TRBD1 as a possible D gene (5 bases). The CDR3 length is 14 residues. Between the trimmed V and J ends, which lost 3 bases and 3 bases, there was a span of 12 bases. From germline, CDR1 is DFQATT and CDR2 SNEGSKA (reference sequence). CDR3 sequence: CSASRRQGYNEQFF. CDR3 coding DNA: TGCAGTGCTAGCAGACGCCAGGGCTACAATGAGCAGTTCTTC.

Points on this clonotype: Since a much larger clone is just one base distant, this may be a read error. The rearrangement uses TRBV3-1 and TRBJ2-4; the D gene is possibly TRBD1 (6 bases). The CDR3 consists of 16 residues. CDR1 LGHDT and CDR2 YNNKEL come from the germline V gene (reference sequence). V lost 0 bases, J lost 2 bases, and 11 bases lay in between. The CDR3 sequence: CASSQDRGFTKNIQYF. The CDR3 DNA follows: TGTGCCAGCAGCCAAGATAGGGGGTTTACCAAAAACATTCAGTACTTC.

The chain couples TRBV15 to TRBJ2-7, with D uncertain. Germline assignment: CDR1 LNHNV and CDR2 YYDKDF (reference sequence). V dropped 0 bases and J dropped 0 bases, with 3 bases sitting between them. The CDR3 contains 13 residues. CDR3 in amino acids: CATSRDLSYEQYF. The CDR3 DNA sequence: TGTGCCACCAGCAGAGATCTCTCCTACGAGCAGTACTTC.

In its sample, this clonotype was seen many times. The CDR3 region is CASSPDRGAKNIQYF. The DNA for the CDR3 is TGTGCCAGCAGCCCGGACAGGGGGGCCAAAAACATTCAGTACTTC. The chain employs TRBV7-3 and TRBJ2-4; 10 positions agree with TRBD1. The CDR3 is made up of 15 amino acids. Per germline, CDR1 SGHTA and CDR2 FQGTGA. V gave up 5 bases and J gave up 1 base; unmatched junction bases: 2.

Ten or more counts support this clonotype. The chain has TRBV28 and TRBJ2-7, with D possibly TRBD2 on 6 matching bases. Trimming shortened V by 4 bases and J by 4 bases, and 14 bases separated the two germline ends. CDR1 MDHEN and CDR2 SYDVKM come from the germline V gene. This CDR3 comprises 14 residues. The CDR3, as DNA: TGTGCCAGCAGTTCAGGAGGGCGGGATTACGAGCAGTACTTC. This gives the protein CASSSGGRDYEQYF.

This clonotype came up many times. The chain has TRBV28 and TRBJ1-5; D is uncertain. V was clipped by 5 bases and J by 4 bases, with 12 bases between them. The CDR3 has 14 residues. CDR1 and CDR2 from the germline V gene are MDHEN and SYDVKM. This CDR3 reads CASSRRRTNQPQHF. CDR3 nucleotide sequence: TGTGCCAGCAGTCGCCGACGGACGAATCAGCCCCAGCATTTT.

In its sample, this clonotype was seen many times. The chain couples TRBV12-3 or TRBV12-4 to TRBJ2-2; D tentatively reads TRBD1 or TRBD2 (5 bases each). Trimming left V 3 bases short and J 6 bases short, with 8 bases between. This CDR3 spans 13 amino acids. DNA for the CDR3: TGTGCCAGCAGTTTGGGGGTACCCGGGGAGCTGTTTTTT. This encodes CASSLGVPGELFF.

This clonotype appeared many times. The chain employs TRBV5-1 and TRBJ1-1; 7 bases are shared with TRBD1. Germline CDR1 SGHRS, CDR2 YFSETQ. The CDR3 totals 16 residues. V was pared by 0 bases and J by 0 bases, with 5 bases of the junction left unmatched. The CDR3 bases are TGCGCCAGCAGCTTGGCCCTGGACAGGCTGAACACTGAAGCTTTCTTT. Translation: CASSLALDRLNTEAFF. Using reference TRBV5-1 and TRBJ1-1 for the parts outside the CDR3, the full variable domain is KAGVTQTPRYLIKTRGQQVTLSCSPISGHRSVSWYQQTPGQGLQFLFEYFSETQRNKGNFPGRFSGRQFSNSRSEMNVSTLELGDSALYLCASSLALDRLNTEAFFGQGTRLTVV.

The sample holds many counts of this clonotype. The V gene is TRBV9, the J gene TRBJ2-1, with 7 bases aligning to TRBD2. The V segment lost 3 bases and the J segment 7 bases; nucleotides outside the gene matches: 10. The CDR3 runs 15 residues. Germline V CDR1 and CDR2: SGDLS, YYNGEE. This CDR3 is CASSALGLVTNEQFF. The CDR3 nucleotides are TGTGCCAGCAGCGCATTAGGACTAGTGACGAATGAGCAGTTCTTC.

This clonotype was counted ten times or more. V gene TRBV29-1 combines with J gene TRBJ1-1, with D possibly matching TRBD1 (5 bases). Germline CDR1 SQVTM, CDR2 ANQGSEA. This CDR3 comprises 13 residues. V gave up 2 bases and J gave up 0 bases, with 7 bases separating them. CDR3: CSVELGLNTEAFF. The CDR3 DNA reads TGCAGCGTTGAACTGGGACTGAACACTGAAGCTTTCTTT.

The sample holds many counts of this clonotype. This chain uses TRBV20-1 with TRBJ1-1, with D perhaps TRBD1 (6 bases). Germline CDR1 is DFQATT and CDR2 is SNEGSKA (reference sequence). This CDR3 has 13 residues. The germline V and J ends were trimmed by 7 bases and 0 bases, with 12 bases remaining between them. The DNA of the CDR3 is TGCAGTGGGGCCGGGGGCCTGAACACTGAAGCTTTCTTT. This sequence encodes CSGAGGLNTEAFF.

This clonotype was observed many times. The chain uses TRBV20-1 and TRBJ2-7, with D possibly TRBD2 on 6 matching bases. This CDR3 spans 12 amino acids. The germline CDR1 and CDR2 sequences are DFQATT and SNEGSKA (reference sequence). Trimming took 6 bases from V and 3 from J, leaving 12 bases between them. The CDR3 protein is CSAVGEVYEQYF. CDR3 sequence (DNA): TGCAGTGCCGTAGGGGAGGTCTACGAGCAGTACTTC.

Relative to its sample, this clonotype is medium-sized. The chain employs TRBV5-1 and TRBJ1-1, with a tentative D call TRBD1 (5 bases). Germline CDR1 is SGHRS and CDR2 is YFSETQ. The CDR3 is 15 amino acids. V was cut by 3 bases and J by 1 base, with 13 bases left in between. CDR3 loop: CASSSPDRENTEAFF. CDR3 nucleotides: TGCGCCAGCAGCTCGCCAGACAGAGAGAACACTGAAGCTTTCTTT.

There are many counts of this clonotype. The genes are TRBV7-9 and TRBJ1-2, with TRBD1 identical over 7 bases. Germline V lookup: CDR1 SEHNR, CDR2 FQNEAQ (reference sequence). This CDR3 spans 16 amino acids. With 1 base clipped from V and 0 bases from J, the junction kept 5 bases outside the gene matches. CDR3 in amino acids: CASSLDRDRPNYGYTF. For the CDR3, the DNA is TGTGCCAGCAGCTTAGACCGGGACAGACCTAACTATGGCTACACCTTC.

The gene calls are TRBV20-1 and TRBJ1-3, with 9 bases lining up with TRBD1. Trimming took 6 bases from V and 8 from J; bases not matched to a gene: 5. Germline-derived CDR1 and CDR2 are DFQATT and SNEGSKA (reference sequence). This CDR3 comprises 12 residues. In DNA, the CDR3 is TGCAGTGCCCAACAGGGGGCGCACACCATATATTTT. Translated, it gives CSAQQGAHTIYF.

This clonotype was found many times. The genes are TRBV7-2 and TRBJ2-3; no clear D. V gave up 4 bases and J gave up 5 bases, with 10 bases separating them. CDR3 length equals 13 residues. The germline gives CDR1 SGHTA, CDR2 FQGNSA. CDR3 nucleotide sequence: TGTGCCAGCAGCTCTACCCCAAAAGATACGCAGTATTTT. Translation gives CASSSTPKDTQYF.

At least ten counts were recorded for this clonotype. This chain connects TRBV19 to TRBJ1-6, with 8 bases matching TRBD1. Looked up from germline, CDR1 is LNHDA and CDR2 is SQIVND (reference sequence). V lost 5 bases to trimming and J lost 11 bases; unmatched junction nucleotides: 8. The length of the CDR3 is 14 residues. The DNA of the CDR3 is TGTGCCAGTAGTTCCGGGACAGGTTCGACACCCCTCCACTTT. Translated: CASSSGTGSTPLHF.